The source of this T cell receptor (beta chain) is a study of beta chain features in type 1 diabetes. Study in general: The study found patients and healthy donors alike in age, gender and cell yields.

The study, taken as a whole, reports: Small HLA sub-analyses could not settle whether HLA shapes TCRB rearrangement. TCRB CDR3s from Type 1 diabetes patients were moderately but significantly shorter in all four CD4+ subsets.

Expressed TCRB transcripts were sequenced because the entire RNA isolate underwent reverse transcription. Only in-frame clones appear in the TCRdb table, and some are missing; sequencing was by immunoSEQ multiplex PCR. The data show hundreds of thousands of clones, roughly an eighth seen once. Populations obtained by sorting all exceeded 95% purity. CDR1 and CDR2 from the germline V gene are SQVTM and ANQGSEA. The V end lost 4 bases, the J end lost 5 bases, and 11 bases lay between the germline ends. CDR3 length: 13 residues. This clone has only a few counts. Its antigen is unknown. The receptor was derived from a man younger than 30 with type 1 diabetes. The V call is TRBV29-1, the J call TRBJ2-2; a possible D gene is TRBD1 (6 bases). Material for sequencing was naive CD4+ T cells from blood. CDR3 sequence: CSVGTVETGELFF. The CDR3 DNA reads TGCAGCGTTGGGACAGTTGAGACCGGGGAGCTGTTTTTT.